Only one count was recorded for the clone carrying this T cell receptor (beta chain). Its specificity is not known. Its ends do not fully match the called genes, so a read error is possible. The sample belongs to a study of molecular identifiers for immune sequencing clone quantification. Study outcomes and limitations: Clones above 20 RNA copies held over 97% of effector molecules, under 1% in naive cells. Detectable among 800,000 to 1,000,000 naive cells, according to reports, was Jurkat TCR RNA spiked in from one cell.

This CDR3 region has 15 residues. In germline, CDR1 is MNHEY, CDR2 SMNVEV (reference sequence). From the PCR reads, TCRdb called clonotypes with MiXCR, one entry per CDR3 protein. The sample includes 65,000 or so distinct CDR3 sequences, around 18% of them seen just once. The sample taken for sequencing was naive CD8+ T cells from blood, with Jurkat cell RNA spiked in. Subset of the sample: FACS-sorted CD8+CD4-CCR7+CD45RA+ naive T cells. This receptor was obtained from a human donor in good health. Some libraries in this study had Jurkat cell RNA spiked in. V is TRBV27 and J is TRBJ1-5; a possible D gene is TRBD1 (5 bases). CDR3 loop: CASSSTVYSNQPQRF. DNA for the CDR3: TGTGCCAGCAGTTCGACAGTGTATAGCAATCAGCCCCAGCGTTTT.